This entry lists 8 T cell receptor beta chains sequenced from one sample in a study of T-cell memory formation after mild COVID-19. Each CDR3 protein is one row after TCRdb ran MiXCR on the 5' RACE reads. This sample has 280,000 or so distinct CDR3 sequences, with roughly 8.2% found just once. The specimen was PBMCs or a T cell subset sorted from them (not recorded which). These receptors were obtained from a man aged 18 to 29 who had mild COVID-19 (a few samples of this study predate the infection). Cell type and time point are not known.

The CDR3: CASSRGPGVGENEQFF. The CDR3 DNA follows: TGTGCCAGCAGCCGGGGGCCGGGAGTGGGTGAAAATGAGCAGTTCTTC. V and J are TRBV7-3 and TRBJ2-1; the D call may be TRBD1 or TRBD2 (6 bases each). The germline V and J ends were trimmed by 5 bases and 7 bases, with 21 bases remaining between them. CDR3 length: 16 amino acids. CDR1 is SGHTA and CDR2 is FQGTGA in the germline V gene.

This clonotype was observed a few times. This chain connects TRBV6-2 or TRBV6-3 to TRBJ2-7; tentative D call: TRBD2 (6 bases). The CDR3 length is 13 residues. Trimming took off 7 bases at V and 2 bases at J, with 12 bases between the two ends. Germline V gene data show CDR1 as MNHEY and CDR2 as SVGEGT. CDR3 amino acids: CASTAGLPYEQYF. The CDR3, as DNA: TGTGCCAGCACCGCGGGACTTCCCTACGAGCAGTACTTC.

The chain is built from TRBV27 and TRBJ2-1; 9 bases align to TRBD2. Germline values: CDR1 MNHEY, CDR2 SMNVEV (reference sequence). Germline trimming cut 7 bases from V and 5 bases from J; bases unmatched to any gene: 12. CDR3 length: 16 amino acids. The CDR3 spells CASIVIAGAPNNEQFF. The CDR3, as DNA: TGTGCCAGCATCGTTATAGCGGGGGCTCCCAACAATGAGCAGTTCTTC.

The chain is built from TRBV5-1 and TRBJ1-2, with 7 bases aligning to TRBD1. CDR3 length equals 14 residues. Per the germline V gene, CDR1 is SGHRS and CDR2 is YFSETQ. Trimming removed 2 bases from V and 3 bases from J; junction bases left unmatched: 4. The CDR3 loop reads CASSFGQADYGYTF. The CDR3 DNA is TGCGCCAGCAGCTTTGGACAGGCGGACTATGGCTACACCTTC.

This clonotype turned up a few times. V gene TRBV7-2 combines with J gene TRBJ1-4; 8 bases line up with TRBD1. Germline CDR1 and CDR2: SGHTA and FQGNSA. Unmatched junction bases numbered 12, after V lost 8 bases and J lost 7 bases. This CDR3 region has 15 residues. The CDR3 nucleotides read TGTGCCAGCCAAGCCCGGGAGACAGGGGTTGAAAAACTGTTTTTT. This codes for CASQARETGVEKLFF.

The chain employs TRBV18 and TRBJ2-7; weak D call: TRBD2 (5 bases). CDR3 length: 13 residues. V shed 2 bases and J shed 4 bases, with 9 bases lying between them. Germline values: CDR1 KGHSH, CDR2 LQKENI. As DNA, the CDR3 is TGTGCCAGCTCACCAGAAGAGGGTTACGAGCAGTACGTC. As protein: CASSPEEGYEQYV.

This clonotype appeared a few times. CDR3 in amino acids: CASSSVVGFNEQFF. CDR3 in DNA: TGTGCCAGCAGCTCGGTGGTCGGGTTCAATGAGCAGTTCTTC. V gene TRBV7-2 combines with J gene TRBJ2-1; D is undetermined. Per germline, CDR1 SGHTA and CDR2 FQGNSA. The CDR3 totals 14 residues. Trimming shortened V by 4 bases and J by 6 bases, and 13 bases separated the two germline ends.

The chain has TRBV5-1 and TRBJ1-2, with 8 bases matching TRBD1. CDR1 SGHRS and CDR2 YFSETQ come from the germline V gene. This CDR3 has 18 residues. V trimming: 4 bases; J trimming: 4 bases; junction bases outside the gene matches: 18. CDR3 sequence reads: CASSVLGTGLVRSYGYTF. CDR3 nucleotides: TGCGCCAGCAGCGTCCTGGGGACAGGTTTGGTCAGGTCCTATGGCTACACCTTC.